This T cell receptor (beta chain) was sequenced for a study of blood T cell repertoires in COVID-19. The germline V gene has CDR1 LNHDA and CDR2 SQIVND (reference sequence). Trimming stripped 5 bases from V and 6 bases from J, with 20 bases between. The CDR3 contains 16 residues. Profiled with immunoSEQ multiplex PCR; TCRdb holds only in-frame clones, not every one. The sample lists fewer than 500,000 clones, roughly 86% occurring once. This receptor was taken from a man aged 30 to 45 who had recovered from COVID-19. The gene calls are TRBV19 and TRBJ1-5, with D possibly matching TRBD1 (5 bases). Sample: PBMCs or T cells enriched from blood (not recorded which). The CDR3 protein is CASSLHSRGEGQPQHF. CDR3 coding DNA: TGTGCCAGTAGTCTCCACTCGCGGGGGGAGGGTCAGCCCCAGCATTTT.